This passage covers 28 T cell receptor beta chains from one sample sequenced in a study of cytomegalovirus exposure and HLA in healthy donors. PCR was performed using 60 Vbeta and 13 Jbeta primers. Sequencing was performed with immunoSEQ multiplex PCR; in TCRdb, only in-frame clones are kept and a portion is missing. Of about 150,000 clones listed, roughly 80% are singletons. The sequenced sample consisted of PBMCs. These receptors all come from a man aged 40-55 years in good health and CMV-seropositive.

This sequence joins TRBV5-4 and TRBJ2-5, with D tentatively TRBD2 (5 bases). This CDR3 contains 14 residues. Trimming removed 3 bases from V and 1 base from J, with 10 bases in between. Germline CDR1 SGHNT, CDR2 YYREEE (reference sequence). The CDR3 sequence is CASSSGISQETQYF. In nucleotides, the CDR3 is TGTGCCAGCAGCTCGGGGATATCCCAAGAGACCCAGTACTTC.

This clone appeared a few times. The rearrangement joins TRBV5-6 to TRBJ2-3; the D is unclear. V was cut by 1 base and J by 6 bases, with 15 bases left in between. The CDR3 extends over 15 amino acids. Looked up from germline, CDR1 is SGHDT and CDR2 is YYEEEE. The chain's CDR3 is CASSLISATADTQYF. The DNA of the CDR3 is TGTGCCAGCAGCTTGATCAGCGCCACCGCTGATACGCAGTATTTT. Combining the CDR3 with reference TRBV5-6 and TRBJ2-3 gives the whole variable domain DAGVTQSPTHLIKTRGQQVTLRCSPKSGHDTVSWYQQALGQGPQFIFQYYEEEERQRGNFPDRFSGHQFPNYSSELNVNALLLGDSALYLCASSLISATADTQYFGPGTRLTVL.

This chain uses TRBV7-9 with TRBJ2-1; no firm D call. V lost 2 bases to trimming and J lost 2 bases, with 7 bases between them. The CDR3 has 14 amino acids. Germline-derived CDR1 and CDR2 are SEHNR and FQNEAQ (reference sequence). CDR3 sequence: CASSLLTTYNEQFF. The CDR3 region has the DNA TGTGCCAGCAGCTTATTAACTACCTACAATGAGCAGTTCTTC.

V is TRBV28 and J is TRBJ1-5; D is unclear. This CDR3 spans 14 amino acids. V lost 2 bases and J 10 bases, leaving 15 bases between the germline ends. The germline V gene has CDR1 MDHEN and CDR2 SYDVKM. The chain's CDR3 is CASSLEASKRPQHF. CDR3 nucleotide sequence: TGTGCCAGCAGTTTAGAGGCCAGTAAGCGACCCCAGCATTTT.

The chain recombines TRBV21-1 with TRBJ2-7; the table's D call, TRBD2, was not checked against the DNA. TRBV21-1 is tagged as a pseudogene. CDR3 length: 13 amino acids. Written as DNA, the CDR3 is TGTGCCAGCCCGAGACTAGCGGGCGACGAGCAGTACTTC. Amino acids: CASPRLAGDEQYF.

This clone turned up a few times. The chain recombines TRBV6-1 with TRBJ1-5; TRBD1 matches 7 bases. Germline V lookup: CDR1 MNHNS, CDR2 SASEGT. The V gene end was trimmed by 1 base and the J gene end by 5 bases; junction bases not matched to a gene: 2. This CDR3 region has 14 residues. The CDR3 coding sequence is TGTGCCAGCAGTGAAGTAGGGGGCGATCAGCCCCAGCATTTT. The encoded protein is CASSEVGGDQPQHF.

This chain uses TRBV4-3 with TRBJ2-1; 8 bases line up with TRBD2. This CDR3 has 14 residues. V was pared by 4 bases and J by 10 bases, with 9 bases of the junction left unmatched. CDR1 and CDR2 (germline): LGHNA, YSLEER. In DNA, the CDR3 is TGCGCCAGCAGCCCAGACACTAGCGGTGGCGAGCAGTTCTTC. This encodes CASSPDTSGGEQFF.

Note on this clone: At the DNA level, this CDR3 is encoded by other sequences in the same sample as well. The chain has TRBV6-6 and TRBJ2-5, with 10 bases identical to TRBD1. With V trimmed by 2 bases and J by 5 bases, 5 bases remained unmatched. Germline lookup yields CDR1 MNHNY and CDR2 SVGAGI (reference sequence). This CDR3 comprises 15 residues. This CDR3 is CASSYGQGGQETQYF. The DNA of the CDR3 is TGTGCCAGCAGTTACGGACAGGGGGGGCAGGAGACCCAGTACTTC.

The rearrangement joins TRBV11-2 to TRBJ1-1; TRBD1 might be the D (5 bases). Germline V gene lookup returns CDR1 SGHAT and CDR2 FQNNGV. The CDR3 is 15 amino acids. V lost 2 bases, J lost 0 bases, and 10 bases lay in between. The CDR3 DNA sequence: TGTGCCAGCAGCTTACAGGGAGGCATGAACACTGAAGCTTTCTTT. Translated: CASSLQGGMNTEAFF.

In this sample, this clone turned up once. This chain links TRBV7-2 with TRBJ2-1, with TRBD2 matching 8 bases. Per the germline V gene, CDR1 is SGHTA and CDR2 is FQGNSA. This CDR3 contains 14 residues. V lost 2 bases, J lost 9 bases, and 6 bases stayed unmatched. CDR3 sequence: CASSLRREASEQFF. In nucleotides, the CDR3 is TGTGCCAGCAGCTTACGGCGGGAGGCCAGTGAGCAGTTCTTC.

The CDR3 DNA reads as TGTGCCAGCAGCTTGGGACTAGCGGGAGTCAACAATGAGCAGTTCTTC. Translated, it gives CASSLGLAGVNNEQFF. The J gene is TRBJ2-1, the V gene TRBV5-4; 12 nucleotides agree with TRBD2. The CDR3 consists of 16 residues. With V trimmed by 0 bases and J by 5 bases, 3 bases remained unmatched. Germline V gene lookup returns CDR1 SGHNT and CDR2 YYREEE (reference sequence).

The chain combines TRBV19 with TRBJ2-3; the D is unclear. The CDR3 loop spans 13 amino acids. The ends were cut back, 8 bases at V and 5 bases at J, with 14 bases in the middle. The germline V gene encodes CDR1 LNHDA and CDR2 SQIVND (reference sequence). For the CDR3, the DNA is TGTGCCAGTCGCATCCCTGGGCGAGATACGCAGTATTTT. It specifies CASRIPGRDTQYF.

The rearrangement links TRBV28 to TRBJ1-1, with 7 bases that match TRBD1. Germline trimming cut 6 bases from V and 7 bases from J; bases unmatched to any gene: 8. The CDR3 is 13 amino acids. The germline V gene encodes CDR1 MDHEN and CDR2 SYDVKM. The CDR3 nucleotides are TGTGCCAGCAGCCCAGGGGGACGAATTGAAGCTTTCTTT. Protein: CASSPGGRIEAFF.

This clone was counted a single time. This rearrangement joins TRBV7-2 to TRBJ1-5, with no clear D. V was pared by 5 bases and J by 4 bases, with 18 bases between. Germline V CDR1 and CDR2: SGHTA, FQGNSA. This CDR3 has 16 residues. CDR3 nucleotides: TGTGCCAGCAGCCCAGAGGTCCGCTACCTAAATCAGCCCCAGCATTTT. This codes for CASSPEVRYLNQPQHF.

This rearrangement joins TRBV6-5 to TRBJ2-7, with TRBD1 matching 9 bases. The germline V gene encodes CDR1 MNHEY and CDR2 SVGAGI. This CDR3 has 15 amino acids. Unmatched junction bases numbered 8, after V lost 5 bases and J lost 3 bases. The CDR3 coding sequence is TGTGCCAGCAGTGTGAAAGGGACAGGGTACTACGAGCAGTACTTC. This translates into CASSVKGTGYYEQYF.

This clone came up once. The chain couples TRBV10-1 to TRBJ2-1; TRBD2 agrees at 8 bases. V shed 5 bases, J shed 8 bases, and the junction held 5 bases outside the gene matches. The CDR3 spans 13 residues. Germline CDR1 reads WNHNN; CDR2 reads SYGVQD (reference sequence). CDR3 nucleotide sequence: TGCGCCAGCAGTTCCGGGACTAGAGATGAGCAGTTCTTC. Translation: CASSSGTRDEQFF.

DNA for the CDR3: TGTGCCAGCAGCGTCGGAGGGATCGGCAATCAGCCCCAGCATTTT. Protein sequence: CASSVGGIGNQPQHF. This rearrangement joins TRBV9 to TRBJ1-5; D not certain. This CDR3 contains 15 residues. The germline V gene encodes CDR1 SGDLS and CDR2 YYNGEE. The germline V and J ends were trimmed by 2 bases and 2 bases, with 11 bases remaining between them.

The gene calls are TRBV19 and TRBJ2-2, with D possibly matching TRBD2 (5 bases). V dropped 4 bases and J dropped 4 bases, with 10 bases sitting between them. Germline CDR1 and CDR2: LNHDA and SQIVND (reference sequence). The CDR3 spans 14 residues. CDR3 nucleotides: TGTGCCAGTAGTACGGGGATAGCCACCGGGGAGCTGTTTTTT. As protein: CASSTGIATGELFF.

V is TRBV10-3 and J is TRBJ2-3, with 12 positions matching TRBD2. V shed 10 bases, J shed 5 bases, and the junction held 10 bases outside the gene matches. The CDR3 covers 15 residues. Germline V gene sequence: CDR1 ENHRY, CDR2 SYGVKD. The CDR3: CATLPWTSGEDTQYF. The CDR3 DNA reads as TGTGCCACTCTGCCTTGGACTAGCGGGGAAGATACGCAGTATTTT.

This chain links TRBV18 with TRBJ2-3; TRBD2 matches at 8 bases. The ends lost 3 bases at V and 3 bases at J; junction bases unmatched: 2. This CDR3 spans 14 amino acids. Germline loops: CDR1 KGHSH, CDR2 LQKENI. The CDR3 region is CASSPTSGTDTQYF. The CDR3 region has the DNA TGTGCCAGCTCACCCACTAGCGGAACAGATACGCAGTATTTT.

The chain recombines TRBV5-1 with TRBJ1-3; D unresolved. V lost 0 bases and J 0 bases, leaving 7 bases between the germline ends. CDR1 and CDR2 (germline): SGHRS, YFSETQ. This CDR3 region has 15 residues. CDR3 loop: CASSLDGVSGNTIYF. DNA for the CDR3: TGCGCCAGCAGCTTGGACGGGGTCTCTGGAAACACCATATATTTT.

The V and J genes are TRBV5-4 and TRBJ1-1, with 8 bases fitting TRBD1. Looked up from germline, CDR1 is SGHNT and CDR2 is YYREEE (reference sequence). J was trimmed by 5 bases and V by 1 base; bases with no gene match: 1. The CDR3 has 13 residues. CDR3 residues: CASSLTGGTEAFF. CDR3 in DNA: TGTGCCAGCAGCTTGACAGGGGGGACTGAAGCTTTCTTT.

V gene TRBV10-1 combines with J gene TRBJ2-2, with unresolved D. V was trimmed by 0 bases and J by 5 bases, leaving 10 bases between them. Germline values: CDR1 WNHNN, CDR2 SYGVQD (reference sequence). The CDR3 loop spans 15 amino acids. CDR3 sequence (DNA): TGCGCCAGCAGTGAGTCCACACCTTTAACCGGGGAGCTGTTTTTT. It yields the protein CASSESTPLTGELFF.

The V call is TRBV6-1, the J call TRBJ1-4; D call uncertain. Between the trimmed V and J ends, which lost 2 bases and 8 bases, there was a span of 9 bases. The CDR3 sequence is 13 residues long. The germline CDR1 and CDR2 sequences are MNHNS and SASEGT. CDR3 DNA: TGTGCCAGCAGTGAACTAGTTTCCGAAAAACTGTTTTTT. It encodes CASSELVSEKLFF.

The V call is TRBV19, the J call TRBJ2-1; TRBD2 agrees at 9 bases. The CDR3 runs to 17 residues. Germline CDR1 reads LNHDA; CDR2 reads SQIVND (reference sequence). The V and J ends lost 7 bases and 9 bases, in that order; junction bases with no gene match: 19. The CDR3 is CASIQAGSGSRRGEQFF. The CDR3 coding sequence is TGTGCCAGTATCCAGGCGGGTAGCGGGAGTCGAAGGGGTGAGCAGTTCTTC.

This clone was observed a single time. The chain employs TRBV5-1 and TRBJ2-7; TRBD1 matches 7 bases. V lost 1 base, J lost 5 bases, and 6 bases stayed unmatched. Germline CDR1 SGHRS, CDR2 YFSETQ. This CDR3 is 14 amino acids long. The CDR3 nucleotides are TGCGCCAGCAGCTTGAGAGGGGGCTGGGACGAGCAGTACTTC. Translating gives CASSLRGGWDEQYF.

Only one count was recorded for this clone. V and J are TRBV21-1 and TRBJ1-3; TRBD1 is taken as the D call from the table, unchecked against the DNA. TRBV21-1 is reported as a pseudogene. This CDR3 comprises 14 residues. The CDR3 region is CASSWGPSGNTIYF. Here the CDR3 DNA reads TGTGCCAGCAGCTGGGGGCCCTCTGGAAACACCATATATTTT.

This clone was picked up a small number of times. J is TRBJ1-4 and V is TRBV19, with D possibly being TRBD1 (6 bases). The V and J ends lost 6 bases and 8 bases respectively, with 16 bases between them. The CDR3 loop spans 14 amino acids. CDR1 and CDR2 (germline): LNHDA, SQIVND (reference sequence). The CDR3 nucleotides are TGTGCCAGTAGGGCGACAGGTCTCCGGGAAAAACTGTTTTTT. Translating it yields CASRATGLREKLFF.